This T cell receptor beta chain originates from a study of T cells expressing NK-cell markers. The study, taken as a whole, reports: Of the CD8+ T cell pool in roughly 6 donors, about 1.0-8% was accounted for by dominant NKG2C+ clonotypes.

As concerns this clonotype: Antigen: not known.

Template switching by 5'RACE with UMIs generated the TCR beta cDNA. From the 5' RACE reads, TCRdb lists one entry per CDR3 protein and no DNA. Its listing shows about 160,000 distinct CDR3 sequences. The CDR3 runs 12 residues. The chain recombines TRBV12-3 or TRBV12-4 with TRBJ2-7; TCRdb indicates TRBD1, and absent DNA this call remains unverified. This sequence was found in a man aged 18-75 years in good health. Sequenced input: blood T cells: a sorted CD56 or NKG2C T cell subset, CD4+ or CD8+ T cells, or bulk PBMC T cells (not recorded which). The CDR3 sequence is CASSSTGFEQYF.